The 31 T cell receptor beta chains reported below all come from one sample, sequenced in a study of cytomegalovirus exposure and HLA in healthy donors. PCR was performed using 60 Vbeta and 13 Jbeta primers. Profiled with immunoSEQ multiplex PCR; TCRdb holds only in-frame clones, not every one. Among about 110,000 clones, 70% to 85% were seen once, and the ten largest hold approximately 0.8%. Sequencing was done on a sample of PBMCs. These receptors were taken from a boy younger than 18 in good health and CMV-seronegative.

The rearrangement uses TRBV6-5 and TRBJ2-1; 7 nucleotides match TRBD1. CDR1 and CDR2 from the germline V gene are MNHEY and SVGAGI. V was clipped by 6 bases and J by 0 bases; unmatched bases: 5. The CDR3 has 15 residues. The DNA for the CDR3 is TGTGCCAGCAGGAAAACAGGGGTCTCCTACAATGAGCAGTTCTTC. Amino acid sequence: CASRKTGVSYNEQFF.

The chain uses TRBV5-1 and TRBJ2-7; 8 bases align to TRBD1. V trimming: 2 bases; J trimming: 3 bases; junction bases outside the gene matches: 4. Germline CDR1 reads SGHRS; CDR2 reads YFSETQ. This CDR3 contains 14 residues. In nucleotides, the CDR3 is TGCGCCAGCAGCTTCGCAGGGGGCCTCTACGAGCAGTACTTC. It specifies CASSFAGGLYEQYF.

V is TRBV2 and J is TRBJ2-7, with TRBD1 as a possible D gene (6 bases). V was pared by 6 bases and J by 1 base, with 10 bases between. CDR3 length: 13 residues. The germline gives CDR1 SNHLY, CDR2 FYNNEI. The CDR3 here is CASSDRISYEQYF. The CDR3 DNA is TGTGCCAGCAGCGACAGGATATCCTACGAGCAGTACTTC.

J is TRBJ2-7 and V is TRBV9; 8 bases are shared with TRBD1. This CDR3 spans 16 amino acids. The germline CDR1 and CDR2 sequences are SGDLS and YYNGEE. With 4 bases clipped from V and 5 bases from J, the junction kept 14 bases outside the gene matches. In DNA, the CDR3 is TGTGCCAGCAGCCAAAAACCCCGACAGGGGCAGAACGAGCAGTACTTC. The encoded protein is CASSQKPRQGQNEQYF.

The genes are TRBV2 and TRBJ1-5, with TRBD1 identical over 8 bases. V lost 6 bases, J lost 4 bases, and 8 bases stayed unmatched. The CDR3 sequence is 15 residues long. CDR1 is SNHLY and CDR2 is FYNNEI in the germline V gene. The CDR3 nucleotides are TGTGCCAGCAGCCCCGAACAGGGGGTTAATCAGCCCCAGCATTTT. It specifies CASSPEQGVNQPQHF. Using reference TRBV2 and TRBJ1-5 for the parts outside the CDR3, the full variable domain is EPEVTQTPSHQVTQMGQEVILRCVPISNHLYFYWYRQILGQKVEFLVSFYNNEISEKSEIFDDQFSVERPDGSNFTLKIRSTKLEDSAMYFCASSPEQGVNQPQHFGDGTRLSIL.

The V call is TRBV5-1, the J call TRBJ1-6; a weak D match, TRBD1 (5 bases). The V gene's germline CDR1 is SGHRS and CDR2 YFSETQ. With 0 bases removed from V and 1 base from J, the gap between germline ends came to 5 bases. This CDR3 is built from 15 residues. The CDR3 region is CASSLDRSYNSPLHF. CDR3 sequence (DNA): TGCGCCAGCAGCTTGGACAGGTCCTATAATTCACCCCTCCACTTT.

The CDR3 DNA reads as TGTGCCAGCAGTGTTGGGACAGGCGAGCAGTACTTC. Protein: CASSVGTGEQYF. The rearrangement links TRBV2 to TRBJ2-7, with TRBD1 identical over 8 bases. V lost 4 bases to trimming and J lost 6 bases; unmatched junction nucleotides: 2. The CDR3 runs to 12 residues. The V gene's germline CDR1 is SNHLY and CDR2 FYNNEI.

This clone has only a few counts. This sequence joins TRBV7-6 and TRBJ2-1; 9 bases fit TRBD2. Germline loops: CDR1 SGHVS, CDR2 FNYEAQ. V shed 5 bases and J 4 bases; nucleotides not matched to a gene: 6. The CDR3 loop spans 15 amino acids. The CDR3, as DNA: TGTGCCAGCAGCGCGACTAGCGGAGGTTACAATGAGCAGTTCTTC. Encoded protein: CASSATSGGYNEQFF.

The V gene is TRBV19, the J gene TRBJ2-3; 8 nucleotides align to TRBD1. In germline, CDR1 is LNHDA, CDR2 SQIVND (reference sequence). J gave up 2 bases and V 7 bases, and 11 bases lay outside the gene matches. This CDR3 is 16 amino acids long. The CDR3 DNA is TGTGCCAGTAAAAGCTTAGGGACAGGACTCACAGATACGCAGTATTTT. Translating gives CASKSLGTGLTDTQYF.

For the CDR3, the DNA is TGTGCCTGGAATTCTAAGACAGGGAGCTCCTACGAGCAGTACTTC. Protein: CAWNSKTGSSYEQYF. The V call is TRBV30, the J call TRBJ2-7; 7 bases match TRBD1. The trim removed 4 bases at V and 0 bases at J, leaving 9 bases unmatched. CDR1 and CDR2 from the germline V gene are GTSNPN and SVGIG (reference sequence). The CDR3 runs to 15 residues.

The V call is TRBV5-4, the J call TRBJ1-2; 7 bases agree with TRBD1. Germline CDR1 and CDR2: SGHNT and YYREEE (reference sequence). CDR3 length: 14 amino acids. J lost 0 bases, V lost 4 bases, and 3 bases had no gene match. The CDR3 nucleotides read TGTGCCAGCAGCATAGACAGGGCTAACTATGGCTACACCTTC. This sequence encodes CASSIDRANYGYTF.

This chain links TRBV28 with TRBJ1-5; D gene unclear. V was pared by 3 bases and J by 4 bases, with 16 bases between. From germline, CDR1 is MDHEN and CDR2 SYDVKM. The CDR3 totals 16 residues. CDR3 sequence (DNA): TGTGCCAGCAGTTTTCCGTCCTACGTCTGGAATCAGCCCCAGCATTTT. Its protein product is CASSFPSYVWNQPQHF.

This clone was detected only once. The rearrangement uses TRBV27 and TRBJ2-1, with D possibly matching TRBD2 (6 bases). Trimming removed 3 bases from V and 1 base from J, with 13 bases in between. This CDR3 has 16 residues. CDR1 is MNHEY, CDR2 SMNVEV, per germline (reference sequence). The CDR3 DNA is TGTGCCAGCAGTTTCTTAGGACTATTATCCTACAATGAGCAGTTCTTC. This translates into CASSFLGLLSYNEQFF.

This chain joins TRBV5-6 and TRBJ1-5; 7 nucleotides align to TRBD1. J was trimmed by 12 bases and V by 2 bases; bases with no gene match: 5. The length of the CDR3 is 12 residues. Germline V CDR1 and CDR2: SGHDT, YYEEEE. The CDR3 DNA is TGTGCCAGCAGCTTCCTGACAGGGCGCCAGCATTTT. Protein: CASSFLTGRQHF.

The chain couples TRBV15 to TRBJ2-7, with D perhaps TRBD2 (6 bases). The CDR3 has 13 residues. The V end lost 6 bases, the J end lost 6 bases, and 15 bases lay between the germline ends. The germline CDR1 and CDR2 sequences are LNHNV and YYDKDF (reference sequence). CDR3 sequence reads: CATSRGPAGEQYF. CDR3 coding DNA: TGTGCCACCAGTAGGGGCCCAGCGGGCGAGCAGTACTTC.

V usage is TRBV4-1 and J usage is TRBJ2-6, with TRBD2 as a possible D gene (5 bases). In germline, CDR1 is MGHRA, CDR2 YSYEKL. V was clipped by 1 base and J by 3 bases, with 10 bases between them. This CDR3 comprises 16 residues. CDR3 protein: CASSQVRGVGANVLTF. CDR3 in DNA: TGCGCCAGCAGCCAAGTTCGGGGAGTTGGGGCCAACGTCCTGACTTTC.

This chain joins TRBV10-3 and TRBJ2-3; D call uncertain. The CDR3 contains 18 residues. V gave up 10 bases and J gave up 2 bases, with 28 bases separating them. Germline assignment: CDR1 ENHRY and CDR2 SYGVKD. CDR3 DNA sequence: TGTGCCACCTCAGCAAGCTATCAGCGAGAGAGTGACACAGATACGCAGTATTTT. Its translation: CATSASYQRESDTDTQYF.

CDR3 DNA sequence: TGCAGCGTCGACCCCCCCGGCGGGAGTTTCGCTTTCTTT. Its protein is CSVDPPGGSFAFF. This chain uses TRBV29-1 with TRBJ1-1; D unresolved. Trimming took 6 bases from V and 11 from J, leaving 22 bases between them. The CDR3 spans 13 residues. Looked up from germline, CDR1 is SQVTM and CDR2 is ANQGSEA.

The rearrangement joins TRBV7-9 to TRBJ2-7, with 7 bases aligning to TRBD1. Germline V lookup: CDR1 SEHNR, CDR2 FQNEAQ (reference sequence). V shed 5 bases, J shed 10 bases, and the junction held 20 bases outside the gene matches. The CDR3 loop spans 16 amino acids. In nucleotides, the CDR3 is TGTGCCAGCAGCCACCCCTCGACAGGGAACCGCGCTGGACAGTACTTC. Translated, it gives CASSHPSTGNRAGQYF.

This clone was counted a few times. This chain uses TRBV6-5 with TRBJ1-5; weak D call: TRBD1 (5 bases). The CDR3 extends over 15 amino acids. V lost 2 bases and J 4 bases, leaving 12 bases between the germline ends. Germline lookup yields CDR1 MNHEY and CDR2 SVGAGI. CDR3 protein: CASSYRTNQNQPQHF. The DNA for the CDR3 is TGTGCCAGCAGTTACCGGACAAACCAGAATCAGCCCCAGCATTTT.

This clone was picked up one time. The rearrangement joins TRBV7-9 to TRBJ2-2; 7 positions agree with TRBD1. The V gene end was trimmed by 2 bases and the J gene end by 7 bases; junction bases not matched to a gene: 4. Germline CDR1 SEHNR, CDR2 FQNEAQ (reference sequence). The CDR3 is 14 amino acids. CDR3 sequence (DNA): TGTGCCAGCAGCTTAACACAGGGGTACGGGGAGCTGTTTTTT. This translates into CASSLTQGYGELFF.

The chain couples TRBV6-6 to TRBJ2-7; 13 nucleotides agree with TRBD2. The CDR3 contains 16 residues. Germline V gene lookup returns CDR1 MNHNY and CDR2 SVGAGI (reference sequence). The V segment lost 5 bases and the J segment 4 bases; nucleotides outside the gene matches: 8. The CDR3 nucleotides are TGTGCCAGCAGTCCCCGGACTAGCGGGAGAAGGTACGAGCAGTACTTC. Amino acid sequence: CASSPRTSGRRYEQYF.

J is TRBJ1-2 and V is TRBV2; possibly TRBD1 for D (6 bases). The CDR3 runs 11 residues. V lost 8 bases to trimming and J lost 7 bases, with 11 bases between them. Germline V gene lookup returns CDR1 SNHLY and CDR2 FYNNEI. The DNA for the CDR3 is TGTGCCAGCGAACAGGGCAGTGGCTACACCTTC. This encodes CASEQGSGYTF.

The V call is TRBV11-2, the J call TRBJ1-5; 7 nucleotides agree with TRBD1. CDR1 and CDR2 (germline): SGHAT, FQNNGV. There are 17 residues in the CDR3. After removal of 5 bases from V and 5 bases from J, the junction contained 15 bases not matched to a gene. The chain's CDR3 is CASSLPRDRPLDQPQHF. The CDR3 DNA reads as TGTGCCAGCAGCCTCCCCAGGGACAGACCCCTTGATCAGCCCCAGCATTTT.

This sequence joins TRBV10-3 and TRBJ1-5; maybe TRBD1 (5 bases). With 0 bases removed from V and 1 base from J, the gap between germline ends came to 7 bases. The CDR3 loop spans 15 amino acids. CDR1 ENHRY and CDR2 SYGVKD come from the germline V gene. For the CDR3, the DNA is TGTGCCATCAGTGAGTCAGGGGCAAGCAATCAGCCCCAGCATTTT. Amino acids: CAISESGASNQPQHF.

The chain employs TRBV7-9 and TRBJ1-1, with no clear D. The germline V gene has CDR1 SEHNR and CDR2 FQNEAQ (reference sequence). The CDR3 runs 16 residues. V was pared by 4 bases and J by 1 base, with 16 bases between. The CDR3: CASSSVLRVGNTEAFF. CDR3 in DNA: TGTGCCAGCAGCTCAGTCCTGAGGGTCGGGAACACTGAAGCTTTCTTT.

This clone was seen more than once but under ten times. The gene calls are TRBV28 and TRBJ1-5; D is perhaps TRBD1 (6 bases). Trimming left V 5 bases short and J 3 bases short, with 14 bases between. Germline lookup yields CDR1 MDHEN and CDR2 SYDVKM. This CDR3 spans 15 amino acids. CDR3 sequence: CASSPGQWDNQPQHF. CDR3 DNA: TGTGCCAGCAGTCCCGGACAGTGGGACAATCAGCCCCAGCATTTT.

The chain carries TRBV9 and TRBJ2-7; 9 bases agree with TRBD1. J gave up 6 bases and V 0 bases, and 10 bases lay outside the gene matches. CDR3 length equals 16 residues. Germline CDR1 reads SGDLS; CDR2 reads YYNGEE. CDR3 region: CASSVGGGTGTGEQYF. The DNA for the CDR3 is TGTGCCAGCAGCGTAGGTGGAGGGACAGGGACCGGCGAGCAGTACTTC. The variable domain in full, completed from reference TRBV9 and TRBJ2-7, reads DSGVTQTPKHLITATGQRVTLRCSPRSGDLSVYWYQQSLDQGLQFLIQYYNGEERAKGNILERFSAQQFPDLHSELNLSSLELGDSALYFCASSVGGGTGTGEQYFGPGTRLTVT.

The chain has TRBV29-1 and TRBJ2-5; tentative D call: TRBD2 (6 bases). Per germline, CDR1 SQVTM and CDR2 ANQGSEA. The ends were cut back, 8 bases at V and 4 bases at J, with 14 bases in the middle. This CDR3 comprises 12 residues. As DNA, the CDR3 is TGCAGCTCCCTCGGGGGTGGAGAGACCCAGTACTTC. Amino acid sequence: CSSLGGGETQYF.

This chain connects TRBV6-4 to TRBJ2-6; the D gene is possibly TRBD1 (5 bases). CDR1 is MRHNA, CDR2 SNTAGT, per germline. The CDR3 sequence is 15 residues long. Trimming removed 3 bases at V and 0 bases at J, with 6 bases between. CDR3 DNA sequence: TGTGCCAGCAGTGATGACAGCTCTGGGGCCAACGTCCTGACTTTC. Protein: CASSDDSSGANVLTF.

The chain carries TRBV28 and TRBJ2-7; 9 nucleotides line up with TRBD1. The length of the CDR3 is 15 residues. Germline values: CDR1 MDHEN, CDR2 SYDVKM. Trimming took 5 bases from V and 5 from J; bases not matched to a gene: 10. The CDR3 here is CASSEPGQGSDEQYF. The CDR3 nucleotides are TGTGCCAGCAGTGAACCGGGACAGGGATCGGACGAGCAGTACTTC.